The table lists the clone carrying this T cell receptor (beta chain) with a count of one. Its target is unknown. The data were taken from a study of regulatory dendritic cells for organ transplantation. Turning to the study itself: Monocytes received vitamin D3 on days 0 and 4, IL-10 on day 4. Study-wide points: Alloreactive memory CD8+ T cell pools varied considerably between individuals. Regulatory dendritic cells appeared to expand memory CD8+ clones less than mature ones.

Libraries were prepared by immunoSEQ multiplex PCR; TCRdb keeps only in-frame clonotypes and omits some of them. The sample shows 15,000 to 20,000 clones, roughly four fifths of them seen only once. Sorted subsets were CFSE-labeled and cultured about 5 days with allogeneic dendritic cells. Sample: memory CD4+ T cells from blood cultured with regulatory dendritic cells. Subset noted: CD45RO+ memory T cells. This receptor was obtained from a human donor in good health.

CDR3 sequence (DNA): TGTGCCAGCAGCCGAGGAGCGGGGGCTGCAGATACGCAGTATTTT. It specifies CASSRGAGAADTQYF. This chain links TRBV11-3 with TRBJ2-3; 8 nucleotides agree with TRBD2. V lost 5 bases to trimming and J lost 4 bases; unmatched junction nucleotides: 8. The CDR3 has 15 residues. Germline CDR1 and CDR2: SGHNT and YENEEA.